One sample yielded the 16 T cell receptor beta chains listed below, sequenced in a study of beta chain features in type 1 diabetes. cDNA synthesis used the whole RNA isolate, giving expressed TCRB sequences. Assay used: immunoSEQ multiplex PCR; TCRdb lists only in-frame clones, some missing. The sample lists roughly 500,000 clones; 10% to 12% were seen once. The material sequenced was naive CD4+ T cells from blood. All receptors derive from a young woman in good health.

This clone has a handful of counts. This sequence joins TRBV10-3 and TRBJ2-5, with D uncertain. Trimming removed 8 bases from V and 1 base from J, with 8 bases in between. The CDR3 extends over 12 amino acids. The germline gives CDR1 ENHRY, CDR2 SYGVKD. In DNA form, the CDR3 reads TGTGCCATCGCGGAAGTCCAAGAGACCCAGTACTTC. It translates to CAIAEVQETQYF.

This clone was counted between two and nine times. The sample carries other DNA sequences with the same CDR3. J is TRBJ2-1 and V is TRBV7-3; a weak D match, TRBD2 (5 bases). The germline CDR1 and CDR2 sequences are SGHTA and FQGTGA. CDR3 length: 15 residues. V was trimmed by 1 base and J by 1 base, leaving 8 bases between them. This CDR3 is CASSLIGGSYNEQFF. The CDR3 region has the DNA TGTGCCAGCAGCTTAATTGGAGGATCCTACAATGAGCAGTTCTTC.

V and J are TRBV19 and TRBJ2-7; TRBD2 matches at 8 bases. Germline loops: CDR1 LNHDA, CDR2 SQIVND (reference sequence). The CDR3 is made up of 15 amino acids. Trimming at V came to 3 bases and at J to 0 bases, leaving 4 bases not matched to a gene. CDR3 loop: CASSILAGHSYEQYF. The CDR3 coding sequence is TGTGCCAGTAGTATCCTAGCGGGCCACTCCTACGAGCAGTACTTC.

This clone occurred a few times. CDR3 in amino acids: CASSQSKAGRVAKNIQYF. In nucleotides, the CDR3 is TGCGCCAGCAGTCAATCTAAAGCGGGAAGGGTAGCCAAAAACATTCAGTACTTC. V and J are TRBV23-1 and TRBJ2-4, with TRBD2 identical over 7 bases. TRBV23-1 falls under the ORF class, with uncertain function. V dropped 0 bases and J dropped 0; count of bases not matched to a gene: 8. The CDR3 sequence is 18 residues long.

This clone was seen only a few times. V is TRBV9 and J is TRBJ2-6; D is undetermined. V was clipped by 4 bases and J by 3 bases, with 11 bases between them. CDR1 and CDR2 from the germline V gene are SGDLS and YYNGEE. This CDR3 has 15 residues. The CDR3 sequence is CASSSRSGGANVLTF. The DNA of the CDR3 is TGTGCCAGCAGCTCCCGTTCGGGTGGGGCCAACGTCCTGACTTTC.

This clone was counted only a few times. The V gene is TRBV6-6, the J gene TRBJ2-5; maybe TRBD1 (5 bases). The CDR3 is 13 residues long. Germline CDR1 is MNHNY and CDR2 is SVGAGI (reference sequence). Trimming took 4 bases from V and 4 from J, leaving 10 bases between them. In DNA form, the CDR3 reads TGTGCCAGCAGTTTACAGGTGCCAGAGACCCAGTACTTC. This gives the protein CASSLQVPETQYF.

This chain joins TRBV4-2 and TRBJ1-5; no clear D. V was cut by 5 bases and J by 3 bases, with 8 bases left in between. CDR3 size: 13 residues. Germline V lookup: CDR1 LGHNA, CDR2 YNFKEQ. The CDR3 DNA is TGTGCCAGCAGCAAGCAGGTCAATCAGCCCCAGCATTTT. Its protein is CASSKQVNQPQHF.

Note on this clone: Distinct nucleotide sequences in the sample also encode this CDR3. The rearrangement joins TRBV14 to TRBJ1-1; no clear D. The CDR3 is made up of 13 amino acids. Trimming shortened V by 2 bases and J by 3 bases, and 7 bases separated the two germline ends. Germline assignment: CDR1 SGHDN and CDR2 FVKESK. For the CDR3, the DNA is TGTGCCAGCAGCCAAAGTTTGGACACTGAAGCTTTCTTT. It yields the protein CASSQSLDTEAFF.

The chain uses TRBV9 and TRBJ2-5; no reliable D call. CDR3 length: 13 amino acids. V was trimmed by 4 bases and J by 2 bases, leaving 9 bases between them. Germline V gene sequence: CDR1 SGDLS, CDR2 YYNGEE. The CDR3, as DNA: TGTGCCAGCAGCCCTAATATTCAAGAGACCCAGTACTTC. It codes for CASSPNIQETQYF. Full variable domain (rest looked up from reference TRBV9 and TRBJ2-5): DSGVTQTPKHLITATGQRVTLRCSPRSGDLSVYWYQQSLDQGLQFLIQYYNGEERAKGNILERFSAQQFPDLHSELNLSSLELGDSALYFCASSPNIQETQYFGPGTRLLVL.

In regard to this clone: The same CDR3 can be traced to other DNA sequences in this sample. J is TRBJ2-3 and V is TRBV7-3, with 13 bases fitting TRBD2. The CDR3 has 16 amino acids. Germline-derived CDR1 and CDR2 are SGHTA and FQGTGA. V lost 5 bases to trimming and J lost 4 bases; unmatched junction nucleotides: 6. In nucleotides, the CDR3 is TGTGCCAGCAGCCCCGGACTAGCGGGAGTCGCAGATACGCAGTATTTT. Its translation is CASSPGLAGVADTQYF. Based on the CDR3 plus reference TRBV7-3 and TRBJ2-3, the full variable domain is GAGVSQTPSNKVTEKGKYVELRCDPISGHTALYWYRQSLGQGPEFLIYFQGTGAADDSGLPNDRFFAVRPEGSVSTLKIQRTERGDSAVYLCASSPGLAGVADTQYFGPGTRLTVL.

The CDR3, as DNA: TGTGCCAGCACCCGACAGGGGATCTACGAGCAGTACTTC. Translating gives CASTRQGIYEQYF. The chain links TRBV6-6 to TRBJ2-7; 8 positions match TRBD1. Germline-derived CDR1 and CDR2 are MNHNY and SVGAGI (reference sequence). CDR3 length: 13 amino acids. Trimming cost V 7 bases and J 3 bases; bases outside gene matches: 5.

The chain combines TRBV29-1 with TRBJ2-3, with 7 bases aligning to TRBD2. Unmatched junction bases numbered 15, after V lost 2 bases and J lost 4 bases. This CDR3 spans 17 amino acids. Germline V gives CDR1 SQVTM, CDR2 ANQGSEA. In nucleotides, the CDR3 is TGCAGCGTTGAACCCCATTTTGGCGGGGGACGTCCAGATACGCAGTATTTT. Amino acid sequence: CSVEPHFGGGRPDTQYF.

In regard to this clone: This specimen includes other DNA sequences encoding the same CDR3. V usage is TRBV20-1 and J usage is TRBJ2-7, with D possibly matching TRBD1 (5 bases). The CDR3 extends over 11 amino acids. The V and J ends lost 3 bases and 3 bases respectively, with 6 bases between them. Per germline, CDR1 DFQATT and CDR2 SNEGSKA (reference sequence). The CDR3, as DNA: TGCAGTGCTAGGGGGCGCTACGAGCAGTACTTC. Translated: CSARGRYEQYF.

Only a few counts were recorded for this clone. V gene TRBV7-2 combines with J gene TRBJ2-1; D is unclear. The CDR3 loop spans 12 amino acids. Trimming shortened V by 2 bases and J by 8 bases, and 7 bases separated the two germline ends. Germline CDR1 reads SGHTA; CDR2 reads FQGNSA. This CDR3 reads CASSLFWDEQFF. The CDR3 nucleotides read TGTGCCAGCAGCTTATTTTGGGATGAGCAGTTCTTC. Filled out from reference TRBV7-2 and TRBJ2-1, the complete variable domain reads GAGVSQSPSNKVTEKGKDVELRCDPISGHTALYWYRQSLGQGLEFLIYFQGNSAPDKSGLPSDRFSAERTGGSVSTLTIQRTQQEDSAVYLCASSLFWDEQFFGPGTRLTVL.

The V call is TRBV6-5, the J call TRBJ1-2; TRBD1 is a possible D gene (5 bases). The CDR3 totals 15 residues. The V end was cut by 6 bases, the J end by 0 bases, with 14 bases between. Germline V gives CDR1 MNHEY, CDR2 SVGAGI. CDR3 DNA sequence: TGTGCCAGCAGAATTCCAGGGTCAGCTAACTATGGCTACACCTTC. Translation: CASRIPGSANYGYTF.

This clone showed up just a few times. The chain has TRBV29-1 and TRBJ2-4; D possibly corresponds to TRBD1 (6 bases). Germline V lookup: CDR1 SQVTM, CDR2 ANQGSEA. Trimming left V 4 bases short and J 2 bases short, with 15 bases between. This CDR3 is 15 amino acids long. The CDR3 reads CSVVGRGDSKNIQYF. The CDR3 DNA is TGCAGCGTTGTCGGCAGGGGTGATTCCAAAAACATTCAGTACTTC.